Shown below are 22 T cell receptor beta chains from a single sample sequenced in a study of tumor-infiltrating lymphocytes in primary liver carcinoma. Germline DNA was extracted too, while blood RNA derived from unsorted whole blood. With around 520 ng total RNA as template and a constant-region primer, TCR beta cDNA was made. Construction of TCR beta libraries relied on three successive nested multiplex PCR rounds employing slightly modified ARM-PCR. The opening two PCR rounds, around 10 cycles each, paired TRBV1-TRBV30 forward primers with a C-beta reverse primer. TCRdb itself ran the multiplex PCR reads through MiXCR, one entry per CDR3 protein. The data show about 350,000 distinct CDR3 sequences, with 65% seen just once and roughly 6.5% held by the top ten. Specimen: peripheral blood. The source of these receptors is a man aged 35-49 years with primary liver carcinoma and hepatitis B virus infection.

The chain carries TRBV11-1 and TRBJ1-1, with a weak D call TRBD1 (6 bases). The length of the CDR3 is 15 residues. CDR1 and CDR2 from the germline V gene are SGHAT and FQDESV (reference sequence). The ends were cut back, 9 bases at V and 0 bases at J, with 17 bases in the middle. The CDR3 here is CASTHRVDMNTEAFF. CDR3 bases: TGTGCCAGTACCCACAGGGTAGACATGAACACTGAAGCTTTCTTT.

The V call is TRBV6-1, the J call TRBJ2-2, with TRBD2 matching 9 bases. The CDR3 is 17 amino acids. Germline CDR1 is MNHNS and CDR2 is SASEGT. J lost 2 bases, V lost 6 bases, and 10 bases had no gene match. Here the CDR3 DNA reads TGTGCCAGCAGCATGGGGCGGGAGGGCCTCAACACCGGGGAGCTGTTTTTT. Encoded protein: CASSMGREGLNTGELFF.

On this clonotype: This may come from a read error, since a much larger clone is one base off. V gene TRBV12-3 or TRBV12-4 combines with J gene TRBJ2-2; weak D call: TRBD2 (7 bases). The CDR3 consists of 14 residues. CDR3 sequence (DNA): TGTGCCAGCAGTCCTACGGGGGCGGGCGGGGGGCTGTTTTTT. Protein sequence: CASSPTGAGGGLFF.

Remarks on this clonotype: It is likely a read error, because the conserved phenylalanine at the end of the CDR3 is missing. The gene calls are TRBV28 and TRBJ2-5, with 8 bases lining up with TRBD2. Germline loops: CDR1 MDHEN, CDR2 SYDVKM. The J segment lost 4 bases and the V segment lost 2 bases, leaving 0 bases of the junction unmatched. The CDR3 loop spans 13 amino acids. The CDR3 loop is CASSLAGGETQYI. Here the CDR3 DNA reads TGTGCCAGCAGTTTAGCGGGAGGAGAGACCCAGTACATC.

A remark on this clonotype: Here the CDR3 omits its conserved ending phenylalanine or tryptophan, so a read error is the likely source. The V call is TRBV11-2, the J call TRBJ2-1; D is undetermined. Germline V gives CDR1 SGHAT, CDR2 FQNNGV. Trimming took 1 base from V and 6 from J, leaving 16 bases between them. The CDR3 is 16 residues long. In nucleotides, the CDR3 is TGTGCCAGCAGCTTAGGGGCAGTTCTTAGGATCAATGAGCAGTTCTCC. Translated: CASSLGAVLRINEQFS.

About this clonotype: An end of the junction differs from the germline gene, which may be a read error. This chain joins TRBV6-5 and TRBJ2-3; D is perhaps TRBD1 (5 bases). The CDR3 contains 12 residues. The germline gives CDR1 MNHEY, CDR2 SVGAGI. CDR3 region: CADSYGLNTQYF. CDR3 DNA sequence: TGTGCCGACAGTTACGGGTTAAATACGCAATATTTT.

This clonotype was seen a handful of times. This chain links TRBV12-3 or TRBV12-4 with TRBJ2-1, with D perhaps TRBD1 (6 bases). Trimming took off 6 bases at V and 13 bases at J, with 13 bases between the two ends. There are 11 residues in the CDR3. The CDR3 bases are TGTGCCAGCAGCTCATACAGGGTACAGTTCTTC. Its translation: CASSSYRVQFF.

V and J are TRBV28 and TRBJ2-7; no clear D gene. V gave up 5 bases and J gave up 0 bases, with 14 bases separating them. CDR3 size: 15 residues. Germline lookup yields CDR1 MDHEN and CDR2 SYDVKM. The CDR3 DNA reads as TGTGCCAGCAGTGAAATCAGGCTCCGCTCCTACGAGCAGTACTTC. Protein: CASSEIRLRSYEQYF.

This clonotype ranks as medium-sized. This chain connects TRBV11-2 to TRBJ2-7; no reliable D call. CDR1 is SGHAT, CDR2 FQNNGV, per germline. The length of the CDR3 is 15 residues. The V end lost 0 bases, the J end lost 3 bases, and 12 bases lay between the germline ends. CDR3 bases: TGTGCCAGCAGCTTAGATGGCCGGCGTAGCTACGAGCAGTACTTC. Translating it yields CASSLDGRRSYEQYF.

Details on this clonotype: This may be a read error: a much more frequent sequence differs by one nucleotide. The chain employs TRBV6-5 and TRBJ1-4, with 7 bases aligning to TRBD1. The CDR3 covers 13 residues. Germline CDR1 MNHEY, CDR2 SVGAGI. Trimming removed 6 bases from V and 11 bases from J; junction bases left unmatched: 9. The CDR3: CASREGDSGKLFF. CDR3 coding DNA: TGTGCCAGCAGAGAAGGGGACAGCGGGAAACTGTTTTTT.

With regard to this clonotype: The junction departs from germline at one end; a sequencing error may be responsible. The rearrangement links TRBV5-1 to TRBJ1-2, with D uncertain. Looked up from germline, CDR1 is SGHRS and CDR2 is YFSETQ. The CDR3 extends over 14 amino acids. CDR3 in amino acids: CASSLYSADYGYTF. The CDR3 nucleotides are TGTGCCAGCAGCTTGTACTCGGCGGACTATGGCTACACCTTC.

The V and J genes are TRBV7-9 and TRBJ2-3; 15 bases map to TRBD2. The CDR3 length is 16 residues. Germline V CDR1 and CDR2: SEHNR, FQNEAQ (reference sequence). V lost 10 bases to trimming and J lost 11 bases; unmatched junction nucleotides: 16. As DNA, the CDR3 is TGTGCCATCCTGACCAAGGGACTAGCGGGAGGAACACAGCAGTATTTT. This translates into CAILTKGLAGGTQQYF.

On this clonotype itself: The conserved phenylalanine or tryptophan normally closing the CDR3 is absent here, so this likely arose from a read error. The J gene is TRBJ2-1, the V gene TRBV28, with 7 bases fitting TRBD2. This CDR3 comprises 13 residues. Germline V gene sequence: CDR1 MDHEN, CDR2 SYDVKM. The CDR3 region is CASSLLGEGQQFL. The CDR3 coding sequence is TGTGCCAGTAGTTTATTGGGGGAGGGCCAGCAGTTCTTA.

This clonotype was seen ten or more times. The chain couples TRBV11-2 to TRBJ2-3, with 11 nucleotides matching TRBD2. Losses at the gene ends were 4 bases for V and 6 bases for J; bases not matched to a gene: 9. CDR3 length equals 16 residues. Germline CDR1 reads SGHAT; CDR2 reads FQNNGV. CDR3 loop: CASSSLLAGVSDTQYF. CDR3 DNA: TGTGCCAGCAGCTCTCTACTAGCGGGAGTCTCTGATACGCAGTATTTT.

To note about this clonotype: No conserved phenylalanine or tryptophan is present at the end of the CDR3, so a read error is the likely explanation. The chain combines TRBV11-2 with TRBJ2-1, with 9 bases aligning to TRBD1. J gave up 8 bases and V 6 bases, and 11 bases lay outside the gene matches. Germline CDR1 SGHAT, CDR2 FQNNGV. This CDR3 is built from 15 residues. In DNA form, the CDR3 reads TGTGCCAGCAGGTCCGAGGGACAGGGAAGAGATGAGCAGTTCCTC. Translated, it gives CASRSEGQGRDEQFL.

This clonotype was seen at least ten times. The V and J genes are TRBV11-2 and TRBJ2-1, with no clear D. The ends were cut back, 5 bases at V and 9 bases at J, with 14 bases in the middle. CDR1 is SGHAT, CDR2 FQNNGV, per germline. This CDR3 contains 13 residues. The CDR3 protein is CASSAQEYGEQFF. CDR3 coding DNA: TGTGCCAGCAGCGCGCAGGAGTACGGTGAGCAGTTCTTC. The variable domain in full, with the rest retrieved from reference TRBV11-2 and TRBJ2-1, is EAGVAQSPRYKIIEKRQSVAFWCNPISGHATLYWYQQILGQGPKLLIQFQNNGVVDDSQLPKDRFSAERLKGVDSTLKIQPAKLEDSAVYLCASSAQEYGEQFFGPGTRLTVL.

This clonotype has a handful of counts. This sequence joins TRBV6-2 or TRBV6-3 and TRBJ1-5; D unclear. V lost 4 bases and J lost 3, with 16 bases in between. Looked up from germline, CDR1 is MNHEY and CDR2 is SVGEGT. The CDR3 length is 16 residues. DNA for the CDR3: TGTGCCAGCAGTTTCCCCCCCGACCGACCCAATCAGCCCCAGCATTTT. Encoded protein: CASSFPPDRPNQPQHF.

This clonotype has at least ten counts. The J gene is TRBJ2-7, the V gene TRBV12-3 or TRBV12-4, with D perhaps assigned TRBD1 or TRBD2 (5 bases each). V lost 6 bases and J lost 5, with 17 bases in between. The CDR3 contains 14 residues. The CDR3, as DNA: TGTGCCAGCAGCCCCGGGACGGGCCACAACGAGCAGTACTTC. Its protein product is CASSPGTGHNEQYF.

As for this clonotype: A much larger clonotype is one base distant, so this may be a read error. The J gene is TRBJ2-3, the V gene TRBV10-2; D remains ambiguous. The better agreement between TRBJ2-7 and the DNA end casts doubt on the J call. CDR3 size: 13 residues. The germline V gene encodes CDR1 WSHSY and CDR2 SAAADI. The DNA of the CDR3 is TGCGCCAGCAGTGAAACGGGCTGCTACGAGCAGTACTTC. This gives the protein CASSETGCYEQYF.

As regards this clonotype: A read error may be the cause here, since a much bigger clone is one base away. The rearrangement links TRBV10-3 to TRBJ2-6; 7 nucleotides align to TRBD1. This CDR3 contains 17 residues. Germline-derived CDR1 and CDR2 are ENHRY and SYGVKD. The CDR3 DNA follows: TGTGCCATCAGTCAAACCGCGACAGGGTCTGGGTCCAACGTCCTGACTTTC. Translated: CAISQTATGSGSNVLTF.

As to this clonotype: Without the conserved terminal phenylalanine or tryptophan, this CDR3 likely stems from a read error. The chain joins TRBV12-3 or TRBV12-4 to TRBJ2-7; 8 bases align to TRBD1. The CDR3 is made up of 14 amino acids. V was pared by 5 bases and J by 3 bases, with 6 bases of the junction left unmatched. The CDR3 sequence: CASSHGQGGYEQYS. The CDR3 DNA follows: TGTGCCAGCAGTCACGGACAGGGCGGCTACGAGCAGTACTCC.

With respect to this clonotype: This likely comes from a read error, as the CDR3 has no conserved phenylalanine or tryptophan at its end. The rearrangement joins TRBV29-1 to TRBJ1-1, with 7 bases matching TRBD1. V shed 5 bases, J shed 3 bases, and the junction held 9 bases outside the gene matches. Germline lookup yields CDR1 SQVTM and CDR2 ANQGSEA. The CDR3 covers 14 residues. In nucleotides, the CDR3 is TGCAGCGTTAAGAAAGGGGGCGTGGACACTGAAGCTTTCTGT. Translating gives CSVKKGGVDTEAFC.